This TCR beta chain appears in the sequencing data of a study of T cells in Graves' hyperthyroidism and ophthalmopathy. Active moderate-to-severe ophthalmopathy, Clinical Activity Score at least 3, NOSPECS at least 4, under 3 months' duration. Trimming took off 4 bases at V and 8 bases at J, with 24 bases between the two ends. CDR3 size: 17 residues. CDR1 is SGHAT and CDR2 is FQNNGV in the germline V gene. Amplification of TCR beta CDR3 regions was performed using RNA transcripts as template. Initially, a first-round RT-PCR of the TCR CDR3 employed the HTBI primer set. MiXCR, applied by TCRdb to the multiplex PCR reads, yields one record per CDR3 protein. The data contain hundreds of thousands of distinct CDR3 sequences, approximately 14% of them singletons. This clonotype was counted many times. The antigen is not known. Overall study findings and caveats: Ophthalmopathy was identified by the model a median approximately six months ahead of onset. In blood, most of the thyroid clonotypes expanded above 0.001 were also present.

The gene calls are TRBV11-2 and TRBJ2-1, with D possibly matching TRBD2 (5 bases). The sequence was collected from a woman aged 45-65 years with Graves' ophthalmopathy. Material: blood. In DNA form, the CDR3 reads TGTGCCAGCAGCTCAGGCCAAACTAGGTCCTACGGCGATGAGCAGTTCTTC. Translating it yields CASSSGQTRSYGDEQFF.